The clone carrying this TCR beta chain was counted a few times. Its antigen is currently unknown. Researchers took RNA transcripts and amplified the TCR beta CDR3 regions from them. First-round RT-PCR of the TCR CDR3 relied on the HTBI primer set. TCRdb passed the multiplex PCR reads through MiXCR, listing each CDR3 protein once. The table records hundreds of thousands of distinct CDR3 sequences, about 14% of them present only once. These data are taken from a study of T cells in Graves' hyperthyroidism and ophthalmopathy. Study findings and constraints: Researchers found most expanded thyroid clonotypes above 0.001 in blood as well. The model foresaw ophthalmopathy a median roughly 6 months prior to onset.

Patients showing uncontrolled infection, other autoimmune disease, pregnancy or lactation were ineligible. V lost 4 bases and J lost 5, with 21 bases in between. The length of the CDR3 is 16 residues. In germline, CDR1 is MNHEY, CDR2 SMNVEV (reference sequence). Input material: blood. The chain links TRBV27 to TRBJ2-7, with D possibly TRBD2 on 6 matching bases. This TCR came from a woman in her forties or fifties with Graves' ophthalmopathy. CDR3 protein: CASSSYARRLGDEQYF. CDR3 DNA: TGTGCCAGCAGTTCTTATGCGCGGCGACTAGGGGACGAGCAGTACTTC.